This T cell receptor beta chain was recovered during a study of glioma-infiltrating T cells. This clonotype is medium-sized by share. Its antigen is currently unknown. General study results and limits: Very few CDR3 sequences were shared between tissue and blood.

CDR3 size: 15 residues. The germline V gene encodes CDR1 SGHTA and CDR2 FQGNSA. Trimming cost V 1 base and J 2 bases, with 10 bases left between them. TCR alpha and beta CDR3 regions were amplified from RNA using iRepertoire nested multiplex PCR. TCRdb itself ran the multiplex PCR reads through MiXCR, one entry per CDR3 protein. The table includes roughly 4,000 distinct CDR3 sequences, less than 25% detected once. Specimen: glioma tissue, nonneoplastic brain tissue, or PBMCs (not recorded which). The chain links TRBV7-2 to TRBJ2-3; D is unclear. The clonotype originates from a human donor with low-grade glioma or glioblastoma, undergoing nonglioma brain surgery, or in good health (not recorded which). CDR3 sequence: CASSLGWFTTDTQYF. The DNA of the CDR3 is TGTGCCAGCAGCTTAGGGTGGTTCACCACAGATACGCAGTATTTT.